The entry below gives a single T cell receptor beta chain sequence along with its context. The data were obtained in a study of blood T cell repertoires in COVID-19. Across the study: Donors in the United States, Italy and Spain gave samples during acute or convalescent COVID-19. Sources were T cells, B-cell-depleted T cells, or PBMCs; the material itself was cDNA or gDNA.

This CDR3 spans 16 amino acids. Germline lookup yields CDR1 SGHAT and CDR2 FQNNGV. V lost 4 bases and J lost 2, with 14 bases in between. In the authors' workflow: From reference gene primer amplification, estimates of nucleated cell counts were derived. Only in-frame clones appear in the TCRdb table, and some are missing; sequencing was by immunoSEQ multiplex PCR. D and trimming were read from the DNA, whereas the V and J calls and clone size are those reported in that table. The data show some 100,000 clones, with roughly 88% seen just once and approximately 5% held by the top ten. This receptor was taken from a human donor in a cohort sampled during active COVID-19. The rearrangement uses TRBV11-2 and TRBJ2-2; a weak D match, TRBD2 (6 bases). What was sequenced was peripheral blood. The CDR3: CASSYHPLANTGELFF. The CDR3 nucleotides read TGTGCCAGCAGCTACCATCCACTAGCAAACACCGGGGAGCTGTTTTTT.